Given below is one T cell receptor beta chain in context. Authors' processing steps: Estimates of nucleated cell counts were drawn from the amplification of reference gene primers. Method: immunoSEQ multiplex PCR; TCRdb's copy keeps in-frame clones and lacks some. V, J and clone size are taken as reported in that table, and D and trimming were inferred from the DNA itself. Among 150,000 to 200,000 clones listed, 82% were seen once. This sample was taken from a study of blood T cell repertoires in COVID-19. Overall study context: PBMCs, B-cell-depleted T cells, or T cells provided the cDNA or gDNA that made up the material.

V lost 5 bases, J lost 6 bases, and 19 bases lay in between. From germline, CDR1 is GTSNPN and CDR2 SVGIG (reference sequence). The CDR3 sequence is 14 residues long. The V and J genes are TRBV30 and TRBJ1-2; D perhaps matches TRBD1 (6 bases). Sequencing was performed on peripheral blood. This receptor was identified in a woman aged 40 to 49 with COVID-19, enrolled during active disease. The CDR3 sequence is CAWGWGPGKNGYTF. The DNA for the CDR3 is TGTGCCTGGGGGTGGGGGCCGGGGAAAAATGGCTACACCTTC.